This T cell receptor (beta chain) was retrieved from a study of cytomegalovirus exposure and HLA in healthy donors. The CDR3 is 15 amino acids. Trimming left V 7 bases short and J 2 bases short, with 15 bases between. Per germline, CDR1 WNHNN and CDR2 SYGVQD (reference sequence). In regard to this clone: Its target is unknown.

The study ran its PCR with 60 Vbeta and 13 Jbeta primers. Profiled with immunoSEQ multiplex PCR; TCRdb holds only in-frame clones, not every one. The table includes just over 200,000 clones, 75% to 85% detected once. Study conclusions and caveats: Segments of the TCR beta V type were, in most cases, productive about 90% or about 30% of the time in an earlier analysis.

This receptor was identified in a woman in her thirties or forties in good health and CMV-seronegative. The J gene is TRBJ1-5, the V gene TRBV10-1, with a tentative D call TRBD1 (6 bases). What was sequenced was PBMCs. CDR3 nucleotides: TGCGCCAGCAATTTAACAGGGTTCGGCAATCAGCCCCAGCATTTT. Its translation is CASNLTGFGNQPQHF.